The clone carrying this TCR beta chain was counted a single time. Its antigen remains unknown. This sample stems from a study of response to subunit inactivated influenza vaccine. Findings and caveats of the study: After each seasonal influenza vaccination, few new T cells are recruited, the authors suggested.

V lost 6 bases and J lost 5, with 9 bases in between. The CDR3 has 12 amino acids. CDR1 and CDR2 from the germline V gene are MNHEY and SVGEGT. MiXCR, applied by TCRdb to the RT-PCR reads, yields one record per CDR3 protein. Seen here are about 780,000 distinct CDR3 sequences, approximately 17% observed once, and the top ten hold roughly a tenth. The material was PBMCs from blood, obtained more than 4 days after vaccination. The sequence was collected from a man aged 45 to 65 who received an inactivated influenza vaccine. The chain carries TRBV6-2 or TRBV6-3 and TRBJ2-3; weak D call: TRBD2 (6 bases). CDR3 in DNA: TGTGCCAGCAGATCAGCGGGAGATACGCAGTATTTT. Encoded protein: CASRSAGDTQYF.